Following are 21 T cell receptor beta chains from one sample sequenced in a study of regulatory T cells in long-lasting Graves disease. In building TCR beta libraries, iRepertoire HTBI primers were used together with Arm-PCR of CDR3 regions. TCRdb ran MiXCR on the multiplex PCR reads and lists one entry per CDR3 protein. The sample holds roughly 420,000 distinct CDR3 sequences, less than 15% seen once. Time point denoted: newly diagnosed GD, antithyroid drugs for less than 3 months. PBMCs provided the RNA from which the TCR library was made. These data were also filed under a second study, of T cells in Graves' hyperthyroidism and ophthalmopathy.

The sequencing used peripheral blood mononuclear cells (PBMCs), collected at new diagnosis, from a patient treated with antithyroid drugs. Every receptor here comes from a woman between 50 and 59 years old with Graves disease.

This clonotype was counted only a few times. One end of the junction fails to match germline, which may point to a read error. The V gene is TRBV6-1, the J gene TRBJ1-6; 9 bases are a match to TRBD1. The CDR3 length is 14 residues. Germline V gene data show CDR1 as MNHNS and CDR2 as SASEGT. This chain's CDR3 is CASSRQGDNLPLHF. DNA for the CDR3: TGTGCCAGCAGTCGACAGGGGGATAATTTACCCCTCCACTTT.

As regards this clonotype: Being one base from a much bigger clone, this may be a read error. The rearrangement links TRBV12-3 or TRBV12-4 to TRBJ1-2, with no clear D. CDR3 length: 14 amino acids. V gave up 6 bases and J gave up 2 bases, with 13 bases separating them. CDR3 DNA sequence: TGTGCCAGCAGCCTAAGCCAGACCAACTATGGCTACACCTTC. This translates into CASSLSQTNYGYTF.

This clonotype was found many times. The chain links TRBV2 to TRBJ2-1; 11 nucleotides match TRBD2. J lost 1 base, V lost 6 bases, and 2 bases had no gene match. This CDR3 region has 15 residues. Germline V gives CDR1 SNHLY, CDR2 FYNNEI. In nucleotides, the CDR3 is TGTGCCAGCAGGATAGCGGGAGGGTCCTACAATGAGCAGTTCTTC. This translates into CASRIAGGSYNEQFF.

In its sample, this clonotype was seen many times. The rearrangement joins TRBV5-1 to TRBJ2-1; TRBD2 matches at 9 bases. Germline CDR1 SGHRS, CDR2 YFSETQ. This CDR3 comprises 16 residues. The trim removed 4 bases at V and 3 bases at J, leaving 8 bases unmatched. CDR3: CASSGGSGSYYNEQFF. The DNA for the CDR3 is TGCGCCAGCAGCGGGGGTAGCGGGAGCTACTACAATGAGCAGTTCTTC.

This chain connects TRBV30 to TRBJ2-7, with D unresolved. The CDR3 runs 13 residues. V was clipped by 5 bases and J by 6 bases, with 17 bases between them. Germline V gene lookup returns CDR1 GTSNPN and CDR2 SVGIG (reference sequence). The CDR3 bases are TGTGCCTGGGTCGGCCCGATAGGCTCCGAGCAGTACTTC. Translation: CAWVGPIGSEQYF.

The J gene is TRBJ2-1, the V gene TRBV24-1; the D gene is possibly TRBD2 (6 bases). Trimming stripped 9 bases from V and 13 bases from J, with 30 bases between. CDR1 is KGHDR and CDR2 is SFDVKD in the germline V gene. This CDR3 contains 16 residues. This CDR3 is CATQARDSFPQETQFF. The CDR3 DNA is TGTGCCACCCAAGCGAGGGACTCCTTCCCGCAGGAGACCCAGTTCTTC.

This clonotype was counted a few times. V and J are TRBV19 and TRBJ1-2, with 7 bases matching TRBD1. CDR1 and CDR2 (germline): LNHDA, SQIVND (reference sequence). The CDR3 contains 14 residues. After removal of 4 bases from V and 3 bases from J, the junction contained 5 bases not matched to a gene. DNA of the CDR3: TGTGCCAGTAGTAGGCCCGGGACAGACTATGGCTACACCTTC. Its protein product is CASSRPGTDYGYTF.

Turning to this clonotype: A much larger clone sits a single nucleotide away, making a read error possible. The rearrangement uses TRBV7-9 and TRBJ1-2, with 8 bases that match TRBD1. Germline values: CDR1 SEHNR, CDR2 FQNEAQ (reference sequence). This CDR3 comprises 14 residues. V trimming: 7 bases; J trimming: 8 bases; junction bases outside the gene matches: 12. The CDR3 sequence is CASIDFRGPLGYTF. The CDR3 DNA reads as TGTGCCAGCATCGACTTCAGGGGGCCCCTGGGCTACACCTTC.

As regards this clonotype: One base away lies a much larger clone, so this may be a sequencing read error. CDR3 residues: CASSEVIGPGRYEQHF. CDR3 DNA: TGTGCCAGCAGTGAAGTAATAGGGCCGGGGAGGTACGAGCAGCACTTC. This sequence joins TRBV6-2 or TRBV6-3 and TRBJ2-7, with a tentative D call TRBD2 (6 bases). Per germline, CDR1 MNHEY and CDR2 SVGEGT. The CDR3 runs to 16 residues.

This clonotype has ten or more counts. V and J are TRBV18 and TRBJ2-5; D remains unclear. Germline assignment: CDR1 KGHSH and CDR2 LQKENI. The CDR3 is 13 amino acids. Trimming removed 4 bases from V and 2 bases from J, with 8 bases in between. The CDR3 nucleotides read TGTGCCAGCTCACGCAGTATACAAGAGACCCAGTACTTC. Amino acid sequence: CASSRSIQETQYF.

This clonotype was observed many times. The CDR3 DNA is TGTGCCAGCAGTGGAGATCGGATCGGAAGACCCTCGAACACCGGGGAGCTGTTTTTT. Its protein product is CASSGDRIGRPSNTGELFF. This chain uses TRBV2 with TRBJ2-2; D gene uncertain. V was shortened by 4 bases and J by 0 bases, with 21 bases between the two germline ends. This CDR3 comprises 19 residues. Germline V gene sequence: CDR1 SNHLY, CDR2 FYNNEI.

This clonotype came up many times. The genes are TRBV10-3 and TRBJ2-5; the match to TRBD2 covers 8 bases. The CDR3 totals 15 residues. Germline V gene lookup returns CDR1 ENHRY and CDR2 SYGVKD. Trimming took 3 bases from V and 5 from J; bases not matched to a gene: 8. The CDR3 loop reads CAISDSGKLRETQYF. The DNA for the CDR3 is TGTGCCATCAGTGATAGCGGGAAACTCCGGGAGACCCAGTACTTC.

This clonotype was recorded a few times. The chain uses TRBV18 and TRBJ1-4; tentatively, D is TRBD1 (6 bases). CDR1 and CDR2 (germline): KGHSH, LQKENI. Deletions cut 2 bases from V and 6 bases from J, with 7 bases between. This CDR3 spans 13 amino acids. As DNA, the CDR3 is TGTGCCAGCTCACCAGGGGGCGATGAAAAACTGTTTTTT. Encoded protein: CASSPGGDEKLFF.

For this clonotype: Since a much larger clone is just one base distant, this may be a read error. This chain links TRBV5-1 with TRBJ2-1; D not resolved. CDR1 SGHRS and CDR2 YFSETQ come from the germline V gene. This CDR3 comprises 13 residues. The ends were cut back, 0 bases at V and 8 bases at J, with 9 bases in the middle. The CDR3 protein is CASSLVGAHEQFF. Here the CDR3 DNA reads TGCGCCAGCAGCTTGGTCGGAGCCCATGAGCAGTTCTTC.

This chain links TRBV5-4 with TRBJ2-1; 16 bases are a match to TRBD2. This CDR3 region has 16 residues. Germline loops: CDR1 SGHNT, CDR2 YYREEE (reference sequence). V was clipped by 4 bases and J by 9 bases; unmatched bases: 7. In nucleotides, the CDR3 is TGTGCCAGCAGCCCAGGGACTAGCGGGAGGGCCACTGAGCAGTTCTTC. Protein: CASSPGTSGRATEQFF. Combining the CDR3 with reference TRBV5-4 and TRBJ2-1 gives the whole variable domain ETGVTQSPTHLIKTRGQQVTLRCSSQSGHNTVSWYQQALGQGPQFIFQYYREEENGRGNFPPRFSGLQFPNYSSELNVNALELDDSALYLCASSPGTSGRATEQFFGPGTRLTVL.

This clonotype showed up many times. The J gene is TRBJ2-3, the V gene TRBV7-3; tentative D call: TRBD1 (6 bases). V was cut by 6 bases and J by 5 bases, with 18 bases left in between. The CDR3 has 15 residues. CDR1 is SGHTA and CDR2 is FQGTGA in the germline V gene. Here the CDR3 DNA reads TGTGCCAGCAGTTCAACAGGGTATCGAGGAGATACGCAGTATTTT. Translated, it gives CASSSTGYRGDTQYF.

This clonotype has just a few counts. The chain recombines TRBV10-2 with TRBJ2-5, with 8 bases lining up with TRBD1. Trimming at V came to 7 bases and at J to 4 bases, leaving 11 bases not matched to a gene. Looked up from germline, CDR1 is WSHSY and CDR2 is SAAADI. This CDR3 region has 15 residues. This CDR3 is CASTRAGGLLETQYF. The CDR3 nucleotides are TGCGCCAGCACGCGGGCAGGGGGCTTGTTAGAGACCCAGTACTTC.

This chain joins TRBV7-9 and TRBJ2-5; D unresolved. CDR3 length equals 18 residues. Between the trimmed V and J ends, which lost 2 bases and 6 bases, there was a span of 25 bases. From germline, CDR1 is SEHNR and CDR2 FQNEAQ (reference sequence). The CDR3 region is CASSLIGGQKAVWQTQYF. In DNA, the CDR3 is TGTGCCAGCAGCTTAATTGGTGGGCAGAAGGCCGTCTGGCAGACCCAGTACTTC.

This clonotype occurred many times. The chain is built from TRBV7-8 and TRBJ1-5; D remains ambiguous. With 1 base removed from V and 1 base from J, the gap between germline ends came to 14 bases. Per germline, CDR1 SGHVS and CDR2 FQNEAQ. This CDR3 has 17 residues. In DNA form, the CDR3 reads TGTGCCAGCAGCTTAGTAGAGTGGGAGAGAAGCAATCAGCCCCAGCATTTT. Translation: CASSLVEWERSNQPQHF.

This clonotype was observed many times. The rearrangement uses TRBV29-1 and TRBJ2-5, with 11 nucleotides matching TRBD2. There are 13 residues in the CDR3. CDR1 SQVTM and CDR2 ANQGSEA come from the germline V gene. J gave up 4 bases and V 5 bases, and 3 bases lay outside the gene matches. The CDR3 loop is CSVIGLAGETQYF. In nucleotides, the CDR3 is TGCAGCGTTATCGGACTAGCGGGAGAGACCCAGTACTTC. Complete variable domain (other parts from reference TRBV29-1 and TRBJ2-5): SAVISQKPSRDICQRGTSLTIQCQVDSQVTMMFWYRQQPGQSLTLIATANQGSEATYESGFVIDKFPISRPNLTFSTLTVSNMSPEDSSIYLCSVIGLAGETQYFGPGTRLLVL.

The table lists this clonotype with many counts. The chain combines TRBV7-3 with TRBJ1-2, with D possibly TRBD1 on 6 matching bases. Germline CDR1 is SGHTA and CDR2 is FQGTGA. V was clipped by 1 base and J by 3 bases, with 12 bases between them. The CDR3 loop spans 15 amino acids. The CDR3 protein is CASSLKGTSDYGYTF. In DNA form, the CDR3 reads TGTGCCAGCAGCTTAAAGGGGACATCAGACTATGGCTACACCTTC.